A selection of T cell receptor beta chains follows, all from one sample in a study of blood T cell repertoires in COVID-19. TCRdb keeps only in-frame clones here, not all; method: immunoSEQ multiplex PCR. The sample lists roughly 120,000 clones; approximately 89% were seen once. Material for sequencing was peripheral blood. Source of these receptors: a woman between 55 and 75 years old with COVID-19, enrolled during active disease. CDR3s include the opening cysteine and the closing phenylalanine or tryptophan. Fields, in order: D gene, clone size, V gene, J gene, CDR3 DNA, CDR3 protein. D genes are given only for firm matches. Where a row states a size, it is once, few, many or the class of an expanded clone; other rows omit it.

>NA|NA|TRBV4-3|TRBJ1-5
TGCGCCAGCAGCCAAGGGCTGGTGAAGCCCCAGCATTTT
CASSQGLVKPQHF
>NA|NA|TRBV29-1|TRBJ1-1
TGCAGCGTTGGGGGACACTTAGGCCATCCCATGAACACTGAAGCTTTCTTT
CSVGGHLGHPMNTEAFF
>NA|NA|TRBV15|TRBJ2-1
TGTGCCACCAGCAGAGCCTCGATACTACGGGAGCAGTTCTTC
CATSRASILREQFF
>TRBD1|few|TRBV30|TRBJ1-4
TGTGCCTGGAGTGCACCGGGACAGGGTGGTCAAAAACTGTTTTTT
CAWSAPGQGGQKLFF
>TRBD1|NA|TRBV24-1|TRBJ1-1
TGTGCCACCAGTGACAACAGGGGGAAAGCTTTCTTT
CATSDNRGKAFF
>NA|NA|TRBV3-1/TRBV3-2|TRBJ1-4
TGTGCCAGCAGCCAATCGGAACAGTTTGAAAAACTGTTTTTT
CASSQSEQFEKLFF
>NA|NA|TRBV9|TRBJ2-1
TGTGCCAGCAGCCTGACAGGTTTCAATGAGCAGTTCTTC
CASSLTGFNEQFF
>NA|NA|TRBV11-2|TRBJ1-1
TGTGCCAGCAGCTCCCCGTTCAGGGGGAACACTGAAGCTTTCTTT
CASSSPFRGNTEAFF
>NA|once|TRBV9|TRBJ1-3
TGTGCCAGCAGCGTAGCTACCGGCGACAGAAACACCATATATTTT
CASSVATGDRNTIYF
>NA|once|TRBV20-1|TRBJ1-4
TGCAGTGCTAGTGTGGGGCCTGAAAAACTGTTTTTT
CSASVGPEKLFF
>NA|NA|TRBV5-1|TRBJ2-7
TGCGCCAGCAGTTACAGGGACGGCGACTACGAGCAGTACTTC
CASSYRDGDYEQYF
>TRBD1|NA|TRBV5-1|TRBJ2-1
TGCGCCAGCAGCTCGAACCCCATCCGGGACAGGGGTTACAATGAGCAGTTCTTC
CASSSNPIRDRGYNEQFF
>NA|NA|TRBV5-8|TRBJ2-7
TGTGCCAGCTCCAGGGGCAGGACCTACGAGCAGTACTTC
CASSRGRTYEQYF
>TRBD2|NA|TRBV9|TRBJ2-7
TGTGCCAGCAGCTCTAGCGGGGGCTCCTACGAGCAGTACTTC
CASSSSGGSYEQYF
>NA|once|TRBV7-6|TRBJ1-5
TGTGCCAGCAGCCAACAGCCGGAAACAGGGAACAATCAGCCCCAGCATTTT
CASSQQPETGNNQPQHF
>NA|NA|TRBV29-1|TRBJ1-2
TGCAGCGTTGCCAGACAGACATCCTATGGCTACACCTTC
CSVARQTSYGYTF
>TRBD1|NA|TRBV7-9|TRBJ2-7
TGTGCCAGCAGCGCCGACAGGGGTCTGACCTACGAGCAGTACTTC
CASSADRGLTYEQYF
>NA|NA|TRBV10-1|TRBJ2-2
TGCGCCAGCAGTGACCACAGGGCCTTGAACACCGGGGAGCTGTTTTTT
CASSDHRALNTGELFF
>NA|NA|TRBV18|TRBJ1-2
TGTGCCAGCTCACCGTCAGAAAGTTCAGGGTTGACGAACTATGGCTACACCTTC
CASSPSESSGLTNYGYTF
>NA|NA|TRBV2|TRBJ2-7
TGTGCCAGCAGTGTAGGGGTTTACGAGCAGTACTTC
CASSVGVYEQYF